These T cell receptor beta chains were read from a single sample in a study of CD8 T cells in Susac syndrome. In TCRdb, the immunoSEQ multiplex PCR reads were re-called with MiXCR into one record per CDR3 protein. The sample includes around 170,000 distinct CDR3 sequences, under 95% of them seen just once. Sequencing used CD4+ T cells from PBMCs. The receptors come from a human donor in good health. The CDR3 runs from the conserved cysteine through the conserved F or W.

>13|TRBV28|TRBJ1-5
CASSFTLNQPQHF
>17|TRBV7-9|TRBJ1-2
CASSTNFRDSLNYGYTF
>15|TRBV7-2|TRBJ2-7
CASSLTRREFYEQYF
>16|TRBV27|TRBJ2-1
CASSLGLAGGLGEQFF
>13|TRBV25-1|TRBJ1-3
CASSEAGGNTIYF
>16|TRBV14|TRBJ2-7
CASSQGLASGRREQYF
>14|TRBV20-1|TRBJ2-5
CSAVTDRDQETQYF
>18|TRBV4-3|TRBJ2-1
CASSQEPAGDSSYNEQFF
>18|TRBV5-1|TRBJ2-3
CASSLGLAGGHSTDTQYF
>15|TRBV6-6|TRBJ2-7
CASSDPGGGAYEQYF
>15|TRBV3-1|TRBJ2-7
CASSQGQGSSYEQYF
>15|TRBV6-5|TRBJ1-1
CASSYGGGADTEAFF
>13|TRBV30|TRBJ1-5
CAWSVGGRQPQHF
>14|TRBV9|TRBJ2-7
CASSVRAATYEQYF
>13|TRBV3-1|TRBJ2-1
CASSPLRGNEQFF
>14|TRBV29-1|TRBJ1-2
CSVEPGTANYGYTF
>13|TRBV6-1|TRBJ2-7
CASSGQASYEQYF
>15|TRBV4-1|TRBJ2-4
CASSQGHGAKNIQYF
>12|TRBV30|TRBJ2-7
CAWSQGAYEQYF
>15|TRBV9|TRBJ2-7
CASSGQDRALGEQYF
>15|TRBV7-2|TRBJ1-2
CASSLTAGSNYGYTF
>13|TRBV20-1|TRBJ2-7
CSARDRLSYEQYF
>13|TRBV28|TRBJ2-1
CASSLGVYNEQFF
>15|TRBV20-1|TRBJ2-7
CSARDHERSSYEQYF
>16|TRBV7-9|TRBJ1-1
CASSSTTGRLNTEAFF
>13|TRBV4-1|TRBJ2-5
CASSQKRRGTQYF
>15|TRBV5-1|TRBJ1-5
CASSLFGGSNQPQHF
>12|TRBV2|TRBJ2-5
CASTELAETQYF
>18|TRBV18|TRBJ2-4
CASSPSSTGGATKNIQYF
>15|TRBV2|TRBJ2-7
CASSGGRDSVYEQYF
>12|TRBV13|TRBJ1-1
CASSLTGGEAFF